A single sample gave rise to the 25 T cell receptor beta chains below, sequenced in a study of blood T cell repertoires in COVID-19. TCRdb's copy holds only in-frame clones and misses some; the assay was immunoSEQ multiplex PCR. Among some 150,000 clones listed, 85% to 90% were seen once. Sequencing was performed on peripheral blood. The receptors here all came from a man in his fifties with active COVID-19.

This clone was found once. The J gene is TRBJ2-7, the V gene TRBV4-1; 10 nucleotides match TRBD1. Trimming removed 4 bases from V and 7 bases from J; junction bases left unmatched: 7. The CDR3 is made up of 14 amino acids. The germline V gene has CDR1 MGHRA and CDR2 YSYEKL. The DNA of the CDR3 is TGCGCCAGCAGCCCCCGACAGGGGGCGGGGGAGCAGTACTTC. Amino acid sequence: CASSPRQGAGEQYF.

The chain is built from TRBV4-3 and TRBJ1-2, with D uncertain. V lost 3 bases and J 0 bases, leaving 11 bases between the germline ends. Germline CDR1 reads LGHNA; CDR2 reads YSLEER. The CDR3 loop spans 15 amino acids. As DNA, the CDR3 is TGCGCCAGCAGCCACAACACGGACTCTAACTATGGCTACACCTTC. Protein: CASSHNTDSNYGYTF.

The V gene is TRBV5-4, the J gene TRBJ2-5; 10 bases agree with TRBD2. The CDR3 covers 15 residues. Germline V gives CDR1 SGHNT, CDR2 YYREEE (reference sequence). V gave up 4 bases and J gave up 5 bases; unmatched junction bases: 8. This chain's CDR3 is CASSRLAGARETQYF. CDR3 nucleotides: TGTGCCAGCAGCCGCCTAGCGGGGGCGCGGGAGACCCAGTACTTC.

This clone was counted a single time. This chain joins TRBV1 and TRBJ2-3; TRBD2 is the table's D call and was not checked against the DNA. TRBV1 is described as a pseudogene. This CDR3 has 20 residues. The DNA of the CDR3 is TGCACCAGCAGCCAAGATTTGGGCCTAGCGGGGGGGCTTTTAGGGGATACGCAGTATTTT. Translation: CTSSQDLGLAGGLLGDTQYF.

V usage is TRBV19 and J usage is TRBJ2-2, with a tentative D call TRBD1 (6 bases). Germline CDR1 is LNHDA and CDR2 is SQIVND (reference sequence). The CDR3 sequence is 14 residues long. V shed 1 base and J shed 8 bases, with 11 bases lying between them. The CDR3 nucleotides are TGTGCCAGTAGTATAGCAGGGGTTTCTGGGGAGCTGTTTTTT. Amino acid sequence: CASSIAGVSGELFF.

The V gene is TRBV7-2, the J gene TRBJ1-1; 8 nucleotides align to TRBD1. The V and J ends lost 5 bases and 0 bases, in that order; junction bases with no gene match: 11. Germline CDR1 reads SGHTA; CDR2 reads FQGNSA. The CDR3 is made up of 17 amino acids. This chain's CDR3 is CASSHPTGTGLNTEAFF. In nucleotides, the CDR3 is TGTGCCAGCAGCCATCCGACGGGGACAGGCTTGAACACTGAAGCTTTCTTT. The entire variable domain, with the rest obtained from reference TRBV7-2 and TRBJ1-1, is as follows: GAGVSQSPSNKVTEKGKDVELRCDPISGHTALYWYRQSLGQGLEFLIYFQGNSAPDKSGLPSDRFSAERTGGSVSTLTIQRTQQEDSAVYLCASSHPTGTGLNTEAFFGQGTRLTVV.

The rearrangement uses TRBV7-9 and TRBJ2-5, with D possibly being TRBD2 (5 bases). The CDR3 has 14 residues. Germline CDR1 reads SEHNR; CDR2 reads FQNEAQ (reference sequence). Between the trimmed V and J ends, which lost 5 bases and 2 bases, there was a span of 12 bases. In DNA, the CDR3 is TGTGCCAGCAGCGATCTCCGCGGGCAAGAGACCCAGTACTTC. It translates to CASSDLRGQETQYF.

The chain is built from TRBV24-1 and TRBJ2-3; maybe TRBD2 (7 bases). The CDR3 contains 14 residues. Germline values: CDR1 KGHDR, CDR2 SFDVKD. V dropped 10 bases and J dropped 2 bases, with 15 bases sitting between them. The CDR3 bases are TGTGCCACTCAAGGGGGGGTTTTCACAGATACGCAGTATTTT. Translated: CATQGGVFTDTQYF.

The CDR3 sequence is CASSKTTGNFGELFF. In DNA, the CDR3 is TGCGCCAGCAGCAAAACGACAGGGAATTTCGGGGAGCTGTTTTTT. The rearrangement uses TRBV5-1 and TRBJ2-2; 7 bases are shared with TRBD1. The CDR3 has 15 amino acids. J lost 7 bases, V lost 4 bases, and 10 bases had no gene match. From germline, CDR1 is SGHRS and CDR2 YFSETQ. The entire variable domain, with the rest obtained from reference TRBV5-1 and TRBJ2-2, is as follows: KAGVTQTPRYLIKTRGQQVTLSCSPISGHRSVSWYQQTPGQGLQFLFEYFSETQRNKGNFPGRFSGRQFSNSRSEMNVSTLELGDSALYLCASSKTTGNFGELFFGEGSRLTVL.

V and J are TRBV3-1 (or the pseudogene TRBV3-2) and TRBJ2-7; possible D gene TRBD1, 6 bases. V was cut by 5 bases and J by 1 base, with 18 bases left in between. Germline V gene data show CDR1 as LGHDT and CDR2 as YNNKEL (reference sequence). This CDR3 is 16 amino acids long. The CDR3 bases are TGTGCCAGCAGCTCCTCAGGGGATCGGGGTTCCTACGAGCAGTACTTC. Amino acids: CASSSSGDRGSYEQYF.

This clone was counted once. This chain connects TRBV7-2 to TRBJ1-2; D perhaps matches TRBD1 (5 bases). CDR3 length: 13 residues. Germline CDR1 is SGHTA and CDR2 is FQGNSA. Trimming took off 0 bases at V and 8 bases at J, with 10 bases between the two ends. CDR3 DNA sequence: TGTGCCAGCAGCTTAGCGGGACTTGGCGGCTACACCTTC. This translates into CASSLAGLGGYTF.

The J gene is TRBJ2-3, the V gene TRBV3-1 (or the pseudogene TRBV3-2); 10 nucleotides match TRBD2. The V gene end was trimmed by 4 bases and the J gene end by 2 bases; junction bases not matched to a gene: 6. The CDR3 is 16 residues long. Germline V gives CDR1 LGHDT, CDR2 YNNKEL (reference sequence). CDR3 nucleotide sequence: TGTGCCAGCAGCCCCGGACTAGCGGCTTTCACAGATACGCAGTATTTT. This sequence encodes CASSPGLAAFTDTQYF.

This chain uses TRBV7-8 with TRBJ2-2; D is uncertain. V lost 5 bases and J lost 4, with 5 bases in between. From germline, CDR1 is SGHVS and CDR2 FQNEAQ. The CDR3 consists of 12 residues. In DNA, the CDR3 is TGTGCCAGCAGCCCCAGCACCGGGGAGCTGTTTTTT. Protein product: CASSPSTGELFF. The whole variable domain, filled in from reference TRBV7-8 and TRBJ2-2, reads GAGVSQSPRYKVAKRGQDVALRCDPISGHVSLFWYQQALGQGPEFLTYFQNEAQLDKSGLPSDRFFAERPEGSVSTLKIQRTQQEDSAVYLCASSPSTGELFFGEGSRLTVL.

The CDR3 here is CATSTPPLTGVLGICEKLFF. CDR3 bases: TGTGCCACCAGCACTCCCCCGCTGACAGGGGTCTTAGGGATTTGTGAAAAACTGTTTTTT. The V and J genes are TRBV15 and TRBJ1-4; 8 bases line up with TRBD1. This CDR3 is 20 amino acids long. V lost 4 bases, J lost 7 bases, and 23 bases stayed unmatched. Germline CDR1 reads LNHNV; CDR2 reads YYDKDF (reference sequence).

V gene TRBV18 combines with J gene TRBJ2-1; 15 bases agree with TRBD2. The CDR3 has 17 residues. Trimming took 4 bases from V and 8 from J; bases not matched to a gene: 9. Germline V gene sequence: CDR1 KGHSH, CDR2 LQKENI. The CDR3 DNA is TGTGCCAGCTCACTCGGGACTAGCGGGGGGCTTTCTTATGAGCAGTTCTTC. Encoded protein: CASSLGTSGGLSYEQFF.

V usage is TRBV5-1 and J usage is TRBJ1-6; 9 bases agree with TRBD1. Germline V gene lookup returns CDR1 SGHRS and CDR2 YFSETQ. Trimming cost V 8 bases and J 6 bases; bases outside gene matches: 6. The CDR3 consists of 14 residues. CDR3: CARGQGSCNSPLHF. CDR3 nucleotides: TGCGCCAGGGGACAGGGATCTTGTAATTCACCCCTCCACTTT.

The chain recombines TRBV30 with TRBJ2-2, with a weak D call TRBD1 (6 bases). The CDR3 consists of 19 residues. In germline, CDR1 is GTSNPN, CDR2 SVGIG (reference sequence). V was clipped by 2 bases and J by 3 bases, with 25 bases between them. CDR3 coding DNA: TGTGCCTGGAGTCCACCCGGGACAAGTTGGGTCAAGGACACCGGGGAGCTGTTTTTT. Translating it yields CAWSPPGTSWVKDTGELFF.

The V call is TRBV19, the J call TRBJ2-1; 9 bases line up with TRBD1. CDR1 is LNHDA and CDR2 is SQIVND in the germline V gene (reference sequence). The V gene end was trimmed by 5 bases and the J gene end by 9 bases; junction bases not matched to a gene: 11. The CDR3 has 15 amino acids. The CDR3 is CASSPQGQGWSEQFF. The CDR3, as DNA: TGTGCCAGTAGTCCCCAGGGACAGGGATGGAGTGAGCAGTTCTTC. The complete variable domain, with remaining parts taken from reference TRBV19 and TRBJ2-1, reads DGGITQSPKYLFRKEGQNVTLSCEQNLNHDAMYWYRQDPGQGLRLIYYSQIVNDFQKGDIAEGYSVSREKKESFPLTVTSAQKNPTAFYLCASSPQGQGWSEQFFGPGTRLTVL.

This sequence joins TRBV30 and TRBJ2-3; the match to TRBD2 covers 10 bases. Germline V CDR1 and CDR2: GTSNPN, SVGIG (reference sequence). V was pared by 3 bases and J by 2 bases, with 8 bases of the junction left unmatched. The CDR3 extends over 16 amino acids. CDR3 in DNA: TGTGCCTGGAGGGGTTCTAGCGGGGGCCCCACAGATACGCAGTATTTT. This sequence encodes CAWRGSSGGPTDTQYF. The full variable domain, its missing parts supplied by reference TRBV30 and TRBJ2-3, is SQTIHQWPATLVQPVGSPLSLECTVEGTSNPNLYWYRQAAGRGLQLLFYSVGIGQISSEVPQNLSASRPQDRQFILSSKKLLLSDSGFYLCAWRGSSGGPTDTQYFGPGTRLTVL.

The sample holds a few counts of this clone. The V call is TRBV5-4, the J call TRBJ2-2, with 8 bases aligning to TRBD1. The ends lost 2 bases at V and 7 bases at J; junction bases unmatched: 7. Germline V gives CDR1 SGHNT, CDR2 YYREEE (reference sequence). The CDR3 consists of 15 residues. The CDR3 DNA reads TGTGCCAGCAGCTTAACCCAGGGGGCATACGGGGAGCTGTTTTTT. Translation: CASSLTQGAYGELFF.

This chain connects TRBV7-2 to TRBJ1-1; maybe TRBD1 (5 bases). Between the trimmed V and J ends, which lost 2 bases and 5 bases, there was a span of 15 bases. Germline CDR1 reads SGHTA; CDR2 reads FQGNSA. The CDR3 is 15 residues long. This chain's CDR3 is CASSLMARVRTEAFF. Here the CDR3 DNA reads TGTGCCAGCAGCTTAATGGCCAGGGTGAGGACTGAAGCTTTCTTT.

J is TRBJ1-6 and V is TRBV3-1 (or the pseudogene TRBV3-2); D not certain. CDR3 length: 14 residues. In germline, CDR1 is LGHDT, CDR2 YNNKEL (reference sequence). V dropped 5 bases and J dropped 6 bases, with 11 bases sitting between them. CDR3 loop: CASSSRHSNSPLHF. The CDR3 nucleotides are TGTGCCAGCAGCTCCCGACACTCTAATTCACCCCTCCACTTT.

J is TRBJ2-5 and V is TRBV19; 8 nucleotides match TRBD1. V dropped 9 bases and J dropped 4; count of bases not matched to a gene: 7. From germline, CDR1 is LNHDA and CDR2 SQIVND (reference sequence). The CDR3 runs 13 residues. The CDR3 coding sequence is TGTGCCAGCAGAGACAGGGGACGAGAGACCCAGTACTTC. Its translation: CASRDRGRETQYF.

The chain employs TRBV4-3 and TRBJ1-6; 7 bases map to TRBD1. Per germline, CDR1 LGHNA and CDR2 YSLEER. V was pared by 3 bases and J by 7 bases, with 9 bases of the junction left unmatched. CDR3 size: 16 residues. This CDR3 is CASSQDRWARNSPLHF. As DNA, the CDR3 is TGCGCCAGCAGCCAGGACAGGTGGGCGAGGAATTCACCCCTCCACTTT.

The V gene is TRBV6-5, the J gene TRBJ2-5; TRBD2 is a possible D gene (6 bases). This CDR3 region has 15 residues. Germline CDR1 is MNHEY and CDR2 is SVGAGI. V shed 2 bases and J shed 2 bases, with 12 bases lying between them. CDR3 coding DNA: TGTGCCAGCAGTTACGGCCGGGACTTACAAGAGACCCAGTACTTC. Amino acid sequence: CASSYGRDLQETQYF.